In this sample, the clone carrying this T cell receptor (beta chain) turned up a few times. The target antigen is unknown. This sample was taken from a study of cytomegalovirus exposure and HLA in healthy donors. With 6 bases removed from V and 0 bases from J, the gap between germline ends came to 12 bases. Germline V gives CDR1 MDHEN, CDR2 SYDVKM. CDR3 length: 14 amino acids. Overall study results and limits: Indistinguishability led to the exclusion of some V segments, TRBV6-2 and TRBV6-3 included. In a later analysis, CMV-associated beta chains were mostly HLA-associated, it appeared. There were about 160 TCR beta chains listed as cytomegalovirus-associated. Specificity of three CMV-associated chains for CMV antigens was verified in vitro.

It was with 60 Vbeta and 13 Jbeta primers that the PCR ran. Measured with immunoSEQ multiplex PCR; TCRdb has only the in-frame clones, and not every one. This table holds roughly 200,000 clones, nearly 80% found once. The sequenced material came from PBMCs. The receptor was derived from a female donor in good health and CMV-seronegative. The genes are TRBV28 and TRBJ2-7; D possibly corresponds to TRBD2 (5 bases). CDR3 nucleotide sequence: TGTGCCAGCAGACCCGGGGTTCCCTCCTACGAGCAGTACTTC. Residues: CASRPGVPSYEQYF.